This TCR beta chain stems from a study of beta chain features in type 1 diabetes (dated by TCRdb to the late 2010s). With regard to the full study: Patients and healthy donors did not differ in mean age, gender distribution, total cell number or subset yield. In the study, recently diagnosed type 1 diabetes patients and matched healthy donors were compared on the TCRB repertoires of their sorted circulating CD4+ T cell subsets. A total of 100 million to 110 million sorted cells were examined across all samples, and a strong correlation was observed between cell number per subset and RNA yield. Regulatory and stem cell-like memory subsets were obtained from only 8 patients and roughly 8 healthy donors, while naive and central memory subsets were obtained from all 28 donors.

In its sample, this clone was seen a few times. Its antigen specificity is not known. It has no much larger one-base neighbor in the sample; base qualities were not kept. The High Capacity cDNA Reverse Transcription Kit was used to reverse transcribe all of the isolated RNA, meaning that expressed TCRB transcripts were what got sequenced. Naive, central memory and regulatory T cell samples underwent deep immunoSEQ sequencing, averaging roughly 3.5 million total reads per sample. Sorted cells were lysed in RLT buffer, and RNA was extracted using DNase-treated RNeasy Micro or Mini kits according to cell number. Each cell subset was processed separately to prevent cross-contamination, with patient and healthy donor samples processed together. The immunoSEQ multiplex PCR was used to amplify TCRB sequences from cDNA, yielding 87-bp fragments that span the CDR3 region. Amplicons were sequenced on the Illumina HiSeq platform. For the original study's pipeline: Synthetic template baselines were used to correct PCR bias computationally, reads within Hamming distance 2 were collapsed together, and singletons that could not be merged were discarded. Reads were aligned to IMGT to assign V, D and J genes, CDR3 length, and insertions or deletions at six rearrangement sites. Clonotype counts were normalized to sorted cell number within each subset before computing true diversity and Gini coefficients with the tcR R package. The overlap coefficient, calculated on TCRB nucleotide sequences, was used to measure repertoire sharing. TCRdb holds this immuneACCESS table with in-frame rearrangements only. Some clones are missing; in checked studies, unresolved V genes explain under half, and the rest has no known cause. The DNA was the basis for D and trimming; V, J and clone size are from that table. This sample is represented by about 320,000 clones; roughly 15% of them were singletons. The ten most abundant clones make up 6.7% of the sample.

A single peripheral blood draw of about 120 mL on average was collected from each donor into heparinised tubes. A BD FACSAria II was used to sort naive, central memory, regulatory and stem cell-like memory CD4+ T cells with a panel that included CD45RO, CCR7, CD25, CD127, CD95 and CD27. All sorted populations exceeded 95% purity. PBMCs were isolated immediately by Lymphoprep density gradient centrifugation and stained directly without culture. To minimize batch effects, samples were stained and sorted in pairs, one healthy donor with one patient per experiment. On the study overall, not on this receptor specifically: Only small numbers of individuals were included in the HLA sub-analyses, which left unresolved whether HLA type had any influence on TCRB rearrangement. Patients with type 1 diabetes made fewer insertions and deleted more nucleotides at VDJ recombination sites, implying thymic rearrangement abnormalities. Naive, central memory and regulatory TCRB repertoires appeared more similar among patients than among healthy donors. Because cDNA was sequenced instead of genomic DNA, highly expressing activated cells could be over-represented, though the groups showed no difference in activation or CD3 levels. A moderate but significant shortening of TCRB CDR3 length was observed in type 1 diabetes patients in all four CD4+ subsets. PCR might favor shorter templates, but patient and control samples were amplified and corrected together, so any skew would affect both groups equally.

V is trimmed back by 4 bases and J by 1 base, and the junction contains 2 bases that no gene match accounts for. Including the terminal cysteine and phenylalanine, the CDR3 comprises 16 residues. Of the read, only the CDR3 DNA is kept; its 48 bases are in frame from base 1. Per the germline V gene, SGHRS is the CDR1 and YFSETQ is the CDR2. The TCR sequence derives from a young man in good health. The sequence links TRBV5-1 to TRBJ2-1; a stretch of 13 junction bases matches TRBD2. Source material: central memory CD4+ T cells from blood. The CDR3 in this case is CASSPGLAGSYNEQFF. The nucleotide sequence is TGCGCCAGCAGCCCGGGACTAGCGGGGTCCTACAATGAGCAGTTCTTC.